This T cell receptor (beta chain) was identified during a study of T cells in Graves' hyperthyroidism and ophthalmopathy. Amplification of TCR beta CDR3 regions used RNA as the template. First-round RT-PCR with HTBI primers amplified the TCR CDR3 region. TCRdb used MiXCR to reprocess the multiplex PCR reads, holding one entry per CDR3 protein. This sample has under 400,000 distinct CDR3 sequences, with approximately 14% found just once. Germline assignment: CDR1 ENHRY and CDR2 SYGVKD. The J segment lost 6 bases and the V segment lost 10 bases, leaving 13 bases of the junction unmatched. The CDR3 covers 15 residues. This sample holds PBMCs from roughly 10 ml fresh peripheral blood.

Sequenced material: blood. The source is a woman aged 55-75 years with Graves' ophthalmopathy. The V call is TRBV10-3, the J call TRBJ2-3; the match to TRBD2 covers 10 bases. Written as DNA, the CDR3 is TGTGCCACATCATACCTAGCGGGAGTAGGGGATACGCAGTATTTT. It specifies CATSYLAGVGDTQYF.